The next 12 T cell receptor beta chains were all read from a single sample in a study of shared clonotypes between healthy human individuals. Profiling relied on immunoSEQ multiplex PCR, and the TCRdb table lists in-frame clones only, not all of them. The repertoire holds some 2,400,000 clones, with almost 96% as singletons. The sample comprised naive CD4+ T cells sorted from blood. Subset reported: CD45RA+ positively selected. Receptors were obtained from a man between 18 and 35 years old in good health.

The V and J genes are TRBV21-1 and TRBJ1-1. TRBV21-1 is a listed pseudogene. This CDR3 is 16 amino acids long. The DNA for the CDR3 is TGTGCCAGCAGCAGCGAGGATCGCCGCATGAACACTGAAGCTTTCTTT. Translating it yields CASSSEDRRMNTEAFF.

The chain has TRBV9 and TRBJ2-7, with 7 positions matching TRBD1. Trimming removed 3 bases from V and 6 bases from J; junction bases left unmatched: 6. CDR3 length: 13 residues. Germline assignment: CDR1 SGDLS and CDR2 YYNGEE. The CDR3 is CASSASTGSEQYF. As DNA, the CDR3 is TGTGCCAGCAGCGCATCGACAGGGTCCGAGCAGTACTTC. Filled out from reference TRBV9 and TRBJ2-7, the complete variable domain reads DSGVTQTPKHLITATGQRVTLRCSPRSGDLSVYWYQQSLDQGLQFLIQYYNGEERAKGNILERFSAQQFPDLHSELNLSSLELGDSALYFCASSASTGSEQYFGPGTRLTVT.

The chain carries TRBV5-1 and TRBJ2-5; D gene ambiguous. Germline assignment: CDR1 SGHRS and CDR2 YFSETQ. V gave up 0 bases and J gave up 4 bases, with 10 bases separating them. The CDR3 sequence is 14 residues long. CDR3 in amino acids: CASSLGRSPETQYF. DNA for the CDR3: TGCGCCAGCAGCTTGGGGAGATCTCCAGAGACCCAGTACTTC. Supplemented by reference TRBV5-1 and TRBJ2-5, the full variable domain reads KAGVTQTPRYLIKTRGQQVTLSCSPISGHRSVSWYQQTPGQGLQFLFEYFSETQRNKGNFPGRFSGRQFSNSRSEMNVSTLELGDSALYLCASSLGRSPETQYFGPGTRLLVL.

The CDR3 reads CASSIASGPYEQYF. The CDR3 DNA follows: TGTGCCAGTAGTATCGCTAGCGGCCCCTACGAGCAGTACTTC. The chain couples TRBV19 to TRBJ2-7; 7 bases line up with TRBD2. CDR1 LNHDA and CDR2 SQIVND come from the germline V gene (reference sequence). Trimming cost V 3 bases and J 2 bases; bases outside gene matches: 4. The CDR3 extends over 14 amino acids.

V gene TRBV28 combines with J gene TRBJ2-3, with 7 bases that match TRBD2. This CDR3 region has 12 residues. Germline loops: CDR1 MDHEN, CDR2 SYDVKM. The J segment lost 2 bases and the V segment lost 10 bases, leaving 3 bases of the junction unmatched. CDR3 DNA: TGTGCCATTCGGGAGGACACAGATACGCAGTATTTT. Translated, it gives CAIREDTDTQYF.

The CDR3 region is CASSDTGRIFNEKLFF. For the CDR3, the DNA is TGTGCCAGCAGTGATACAGGGCGGATCTTTAATGAAAAACTGTTTTTT. The chain recombines TRBV6-1 with TRBJ1-4; D may be TRBD1 (6 bases). Between the trimmed V and J ends, which lost 3 bases and 4 bases, there was a span of 15 bases. The CDR3 length is 16 residues. Germline loops: CDR1 MNHNS, CDR2 SASEGT.

The rearrangement links TRBV5-1 to TRBJ2-5; 10 nucleotides agree with TRBD2. This CDR3 contains 16 residues. V gave up 4 bases and J gave up 0 bases; unmatched junction bases: 6. Per germline, CDR1 SGHRS and CDR2 YFSETQ. The CDR3 nucleotides read TGCGCCAGCAGCCCCCAAGCGGGAGGGTACCAAGAGACCCAGTACTTC. This translates into CASSPQAGGYQETQYF.

V gene TRBV7-9 combines with J gene TRBJ2-5, with D tentatively TRBD2 (6 bases). V was pared by 1 base and J by 0 bases, with 9 bases between. Germline loops: CDR1 SEHNR, CDR2 FQNEAQ (reference sequence). The length of the CDR3 is 15 residues. The CDR3 bases are TGTGCCAGCAGCTTAGGTGGGGGGAACCAAGAGACCCAGTACTTC. Protein sequence: CASSLGGGNQETQYF.

The chain has TRBV5-6 and TRBJ1-4; possible D gene TRBD1, 6 bases. CDR1 and CDR2 (germline): SGHDT, YYEEEE. V shed 4 bases and J shed 7 bases, with 14 bases lying between them. The CDR3 contains 14 residues. This CDR3 reads CASSPGGPGEKLFF. CDR3 coding DNA: TGTGCCAGCAGCCCGGGGGGGCCTGGTGAAAAACTGTTTTTT.

A note on this clone: Other nucleotide sequences from this sample produce the same CDR3. This chain links TRBV14 with TRBJ2-1; 9 positions match TRBD2. Germline lookup yields CDR1 SGHDN and CDR2 FVKESK. V lost 3 bases and J lost 4; bases outside the gene matches: 4. The CDR3 loop spans 15 amino acids. The CDR3 spells CASSQTSGSYNEQFF. CDR3 sequence (DNA): TGTGCCAGCAGCCAGACTAGCGGATCATACAATGAGCAGTTCTTC.

A note on this clone: Other DNA sequences from this sample encode an identical CDR3 as well. The rearrangement links TRBV10-3 to TRBJ2-3; 8 bases map to TRBD2. Germline V CDR1 and CDR2: ENHRY, SYGVKD. V shed 3 bases, J shed 0 bases, and the junction held 2 bases outside the gene matches. CDR3 length: 15 amino acids. The DNA of the CDR3 is TGTGCCATCAGTGAAAGCGGGGGTAGCACAGATACGCAGTATTTT. Its protein is CAISESGGSTDTQYF.

V and J are TRBV2 and TRBJ1-1; a possible D gene is TRBD1 (6 bases). In germline, CDR1 is SNHLY, CDR2 FYNNEI. The length of the CDR3 is 12 residues. Trimming removed 6 bases at V and 5 bases at J, with 10 bases between. CDR3 in amino acids: CASSMQGTEAFF. DNA for the CDR3: TGTGCCAGCAGCATGCAGGGGACTGAAGCTTTCTTT.